These 5 T cell receptor beta chains originate from one sample sequenced in a study of cytomegalovirus exposure and HLA in healthy donors. The PCR had 60 Vbeta and 13 Jbeta primers. TCRdb's copy holds only in-frame clones and misses some; the assay was immunoSEQ multiplex PCR. The sample contains 95,000 to 150,000 clones, 80% of which appear only once. Specimen: PBMCs. The origin of the receptors is a man aged 30-40 years in good health and CMV-seropositive.

The gene calls are TRBV13 and TRBJ2-1, with 7 positions matching TRBD1. CDR1 is PRHDT and CDR2 is FYEKMQ in the germline V gene (reference sequence). After removal of 4 bases from V and 5 bases from J, the junction contained 5 bases not matched to a gene. The CDR3 is 14 residues long. In DNA form, the CDR3 reads TGTGCCAGCAGCTCCCGGGACAGAGACAATGAGCAGTTCTTC. Translating it yields CASSSRDRDNEQFF.

The rearrangement links TRBV29-1 to TRBJ2-5; D is perhaps TRBD1 (6 bases). The end of the DNA is better explained by TRBJ2-7, so the J call may be wrong. The CDR3 is 11 amino acids. Germline CDR1 SQVTM, CDR2 ANQGSEA. CDR3 nucleotide sequence: TGCAGCGGTGGACAGTCGTACGAGCAGTACTTC. Protein product: CSGGQSYEQYF.

This clone occurred a few times. The gene calls are TRBV30 and TRBJ1-2, with D maybe TRBD1 (6 bases). Trimming stripped 2 bases from V and 5 bases from J, with 18 bases between. Germline V gene lookup returns CDR1 GTSNPN and CDR2 SVGIG (reference sequence). The CDR3 is 15 residues long. CDR3 bases: TGTGCCTGGAGTCGAGTAAGGGGGGGGCAATATGGCTACACCTTC. Amino acids: CAWSRVRGGQYGYTF. The full variable domain, completed using reference TRBV30 and TRBJ1-2, is SQTIHQWPATLVQPVGSPLSLECTVEGTSNPNLYWYRQAAGRGLQLLFYSVGIGQISSEVPQNLSASRPQDRQFILSSKKLLLSDSGFYLCAWSRVRGGQYGYTFGSGTRLTVV.

J is TRBJ1-5 and V is TRBV6-1, with D possibly TRBD1 on 5 matching bases. CDR1 and CDR2 from the germline V gene are MNHNS and SASEGT. The V and J ends lost 8 bases and 4 bases respectively, with 18 bases between them. This CDR3 contains 15 residues. The CDR3 here is CASLLEGLKNQPQHF. The CDR3 nucleotides are TGTGCCAGCCTCCTTGAGGGACTGAAAAATCAGCCCCAGCATTTT.

This chain uses TRBV14 with TRBJ1-1; no clear D gene. Germline CDR1 and CDR2: SGHDN and FVKESK. Trimming left V 3 bases short and J 1 base short, with 12 bases between. The CDR3 runs 15 residues. CDR3 in DNA: TGTGCCAGCAGCCAGGGCCGAGTGGGGAACACTGAAGCTTTCTTT. The encoded protein is CASSQGRVGNTEAFF.